This T cell receptor (beta chain) was sequenced for a study of CD8 T cells in ankylosing spondylitis. Study outcomes and limitations: One TCR beta motif, made up of about 8 highly homologous variants, appeared characteristic of ankylosing spondylitis blood. Reports of some motif variants in reactive arthritis synovial fluid and blood predate this one. Those disease-linked clones were CD8+; they were also relatively rare in peripheral blood. Matched synovial fluid from ankylosing spondylitis patients was reported to be enriched for disease-linked clones.

This clonotype has at least ten counts. Antigen: not known. MiXCR was run by TCRdb on the 5' RACE reads, yielding one entry per CDR3 protein. The table has hundreds of thousands of distinct CDR3 sequences, about 10% seen once. Per the germline V gene, CDR1 is MNHEY and CDR2 is SVGEGT. The V end lost 6 bases, the J end lost 3 bases, and 11 bases lay between the germline ends. The CDR3 spans 13 residues. The specimen was blood, either unsorted or a sorted T cell fraction (not recorded which). The sequence derives from a male donor with ankylosing spondylitis or in good health (not recorded which). The chain employs TRBV6-2 or TRBV6-3 and TRBJ1-1; D is undetermined. CDR3 amino acids: CASSLDIYTEAFF. In DNA form, the CDR3 reads TGTGCCAGCAGCCTCGACATCTACACTGAAGCTTTCTTT.